This entry describes one TCR beta chain. Its target is unknown. Each sample came from a Caucasian adult donor living in Nashville, Tennessee. This sample was included in a study of shared clonotypes between healthy human individuals. The overall study: Donors consisted of two women and a few men between 18 and 49. Study outcomes and limitations: An expected dependence of interdonor clonotype sharing on sequencing depth was noted. A limitation of the genetic and exposure-history diversity represented arose from few donors.

The CDR3 contains 15 residues. The germline V and J ends were trimmed by 2 bases and 0 bases, with 8 bases remaining between them. Looked up from germline, CDR1 is SGDLS and CDR2 is YYNGEE. TCRdb's table, derived via immunoSEQ multiplex PCR, lists solely in-frame clones and lacks some. The sample lists 450,000 to 500,000 clones; roughly 80% were seen once. The TCR originated in a woman aged 40-49 years in good health. Some clones in this sample may be carry-over from other donors' samples. Sequencing used PBMCs. The V gene is TRBV9, the J gene TRBJ2-2; no firm D call. The CDR3 reads CASSVLGTNTGELFF. CDR3 DNA sequence: TGTGCCAGCAGCGTTTTAGGCACGAACACCGGGGAGCTGTTTTTT.